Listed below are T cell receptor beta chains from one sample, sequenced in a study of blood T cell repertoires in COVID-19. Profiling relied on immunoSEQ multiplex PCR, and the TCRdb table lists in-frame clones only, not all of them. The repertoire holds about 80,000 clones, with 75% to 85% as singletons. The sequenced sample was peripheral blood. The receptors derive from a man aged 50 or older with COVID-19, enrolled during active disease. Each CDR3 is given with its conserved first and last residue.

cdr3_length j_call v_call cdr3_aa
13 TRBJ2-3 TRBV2 CAIEQGAVDTQYF
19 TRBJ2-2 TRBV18 CASSPRGLAGGSRAGELFF
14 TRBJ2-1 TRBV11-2 CASSPSRLYNEQFF
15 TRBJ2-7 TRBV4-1 CASSVQDNSVYEQYF
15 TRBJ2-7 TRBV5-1 CASTLSPGTEYEQYF
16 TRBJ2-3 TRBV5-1 CASSRTSGRASDTQYF
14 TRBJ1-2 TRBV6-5 CASSPGTVNYGYTF
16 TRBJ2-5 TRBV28 CASSAEGGAIVETQYF
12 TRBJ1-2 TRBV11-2 CASSQAGSGYTF
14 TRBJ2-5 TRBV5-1 CASAEKGAQETQYF
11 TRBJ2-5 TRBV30 CAWSVRETQYF
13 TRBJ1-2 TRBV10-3 CAISRITSYGYTF
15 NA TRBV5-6 CASTTLSGGSYEQYF
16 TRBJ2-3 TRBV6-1 CASSGGQGGRADTQYF
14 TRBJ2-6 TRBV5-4 CASKTESGANVLTF
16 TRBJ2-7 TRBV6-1 CASSESTSRPSYEQYF
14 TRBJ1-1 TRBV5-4 CASSLSRRDTEAFF
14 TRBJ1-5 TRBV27 CASSSVIGNQPQHF
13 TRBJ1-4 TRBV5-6 CASSFRFNEKLFF
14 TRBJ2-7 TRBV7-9 CASSRTGKVDEQYF
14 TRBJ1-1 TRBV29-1 CSIRITGVNTEAFF
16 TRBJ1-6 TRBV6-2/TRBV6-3 CASSYRQSSYNSPLHF
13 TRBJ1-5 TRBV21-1 CASLLCGNQPQHF
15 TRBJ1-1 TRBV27 CASSLQTGGNTEAFF
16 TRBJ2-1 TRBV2 CASRAGTTSSYNEQFF
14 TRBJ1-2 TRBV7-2 CASSQRPGDYGYTF
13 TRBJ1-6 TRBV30 CAWNKYRDSPLHF
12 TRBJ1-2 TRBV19 CASSIGTGGYTF
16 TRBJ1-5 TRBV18 CASSLTLRGDNQPQHF
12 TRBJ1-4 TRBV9 CASSPGGEKLFF
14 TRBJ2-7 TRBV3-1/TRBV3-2 CASSSRTGERGQYF
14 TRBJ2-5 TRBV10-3 CAISEGLGRETQYF
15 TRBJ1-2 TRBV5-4 CASSLGVAPNYGYTF
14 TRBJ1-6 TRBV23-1 CASCTTGNISPLHF
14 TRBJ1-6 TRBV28 CASSPGTGGSPLHF
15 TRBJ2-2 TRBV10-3 CAIRGSSGRSGELFF
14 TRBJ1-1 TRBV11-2 CASSPGLLNTEAFF
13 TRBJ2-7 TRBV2 CASKGSSGYEQYF
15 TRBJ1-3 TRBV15 CATSRDRGAGNTIYF
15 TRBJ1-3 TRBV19 CASSIGGRSGNTIYF
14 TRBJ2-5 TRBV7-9 CASSLGLAEETQYF